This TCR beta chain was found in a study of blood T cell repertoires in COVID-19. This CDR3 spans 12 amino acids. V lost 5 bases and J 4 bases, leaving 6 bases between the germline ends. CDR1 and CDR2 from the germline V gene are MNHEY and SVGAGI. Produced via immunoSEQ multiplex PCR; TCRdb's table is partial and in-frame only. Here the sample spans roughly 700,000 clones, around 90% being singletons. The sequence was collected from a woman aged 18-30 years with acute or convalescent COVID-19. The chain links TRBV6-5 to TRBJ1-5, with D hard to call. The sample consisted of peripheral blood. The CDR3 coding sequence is TGTGCCAGCAGTCCAGCGAATCAGCCCCAGCATTTT. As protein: CASSPANQPQHF.